This TCR beta chain was sequenced in a study of identifying expanded T cells in peripheral blood. The study's findings and limits: Approximately 1.1 clones differed between technical replicates, versus approximately 17 and 20 over time. Across healthy donors, higher total template counts meant significantly greater roughly two-week count variance.

This clone has a handful of counts. Its antigen is as yet unknown. Trimming stripped 6 bases from V and 2 bases from J, with 16 bases between. Germline CDR1 is SEHNR and CDR2 is FQNEAQ (reference sequence). There are 15 residues in the CDR3. Only in-frame clones appear in the TCRdb table, and some are missing; sequencing was by immunoSEQ multiplex PCR. Counted here are some 120,000 clones, about 80% occurring once; the ten biggest clones make up approximately 3%. This TCR was sampled from a person aged 18 to 70 in good health. This chain links TRBV7-9 with TRBJ1-1, with a tentative D call TRBD1 (6 bases). Sequenced input: blood. Here the CDR3 DNA reads TGTGCCAGCAGTTCACCCACAGGGTTTAACACTGAAGCTTTCTTT. Its translation: CASSSPTGFNTEAFF.